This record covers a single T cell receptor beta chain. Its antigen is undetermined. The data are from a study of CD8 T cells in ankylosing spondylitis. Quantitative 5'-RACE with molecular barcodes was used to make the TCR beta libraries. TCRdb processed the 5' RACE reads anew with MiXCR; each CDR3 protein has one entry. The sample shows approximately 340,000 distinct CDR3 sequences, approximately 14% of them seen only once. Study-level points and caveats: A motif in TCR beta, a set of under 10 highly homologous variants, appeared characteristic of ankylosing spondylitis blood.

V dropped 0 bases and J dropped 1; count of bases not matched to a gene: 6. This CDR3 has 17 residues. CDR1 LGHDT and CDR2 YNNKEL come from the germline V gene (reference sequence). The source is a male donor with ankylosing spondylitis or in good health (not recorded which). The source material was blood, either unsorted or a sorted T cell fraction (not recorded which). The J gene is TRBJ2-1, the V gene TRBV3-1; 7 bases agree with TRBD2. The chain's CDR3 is CASSQDSAAGSYNEQFF. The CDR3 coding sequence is TGTGCCAGCAGCCAAGATAGCGCAGCGGGATCCTACAATGAGCAGTTCTTC.